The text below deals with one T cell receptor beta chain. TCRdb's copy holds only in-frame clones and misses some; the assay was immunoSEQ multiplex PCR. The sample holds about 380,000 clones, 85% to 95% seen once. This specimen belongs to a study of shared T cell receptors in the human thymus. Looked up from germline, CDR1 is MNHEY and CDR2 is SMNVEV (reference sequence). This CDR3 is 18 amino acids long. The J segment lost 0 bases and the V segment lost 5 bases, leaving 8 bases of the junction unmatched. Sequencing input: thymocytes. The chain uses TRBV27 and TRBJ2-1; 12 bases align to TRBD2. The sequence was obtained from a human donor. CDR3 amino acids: CASSPGLAGRSSYNEQFF. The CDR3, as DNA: TGTGCCAGCAGTCCGGGACTAGCGGGCCGGAGCTCCTACAATGAGCAGTTCTTC.